This is a list of T cell receptor beta chains from one sample in a study of blood T cell repertoires in COVID-19. Profiling relied on immunoSEQ multiplex PCR, and the TCRdb table lists in-frame clones only, not all of them. This sample carries fewer than 250,000 clones, about 82% of them seen once, and the ten largest clones take roughly a tenth. Sequences were obtained from peripheral blood. These receptors all stem from a woman older than 75 with acute or convalescent COVID-19. Each CDR3 is given with its conserved first and last residue. A D gene is named only where the DNA matches it firmly. A clone size is listed for some rows: how often the clone was seen (once, few, many), or a class if it is expanded.

v_call	j_call	d_call	clone_size	cdr3_nt	cdr3_aa
TRBV15	TRBJ1-1	NA	NA	TGTGCCACCAGCAGAGGTGGTGGGCAGATGAACACTGAAGCTTTCTTT	CATSRGGGQMNTEAFF
TRBV24-1	TRBJ1-1	TRBD1	NA	TGTGCCACCAGCCAAGGGACAGGGAGATTTGCTGAAGCTTTCTTT	CATSQGTGRFAEAFF
TRBV18	TRBJ2-3	TRBD2	NA	TGTGCCAGCTCACCTGGGACTATAATGGATACGCAGTATTTT	CASSPGTIMDTQYF
TRBV7-2	TRBJ1-6	NA	NA	TGTGCCAGCAGCTTATGGGCAGAGACAGGACATTCACCCCTCCACTTT	CASSLWAETGHSPLHF
TRBV29-1	TRBJ1-1	TRBD1	NA	TGCAGCGTTTCTACCACAGGGGGGAGGACTGAAGCTTTCTTT	CSVSTTGGRTEAFF
TRBV7-8	TRBJ2-1	TRBD1	NA	TGTGCCAGCAGCTTAGCACAGGGGCACGGGGAGCAGTTCTTC	CASSLAQGHGEQFF
TRBV7-2	TRBJ1-2	NA	few	TGTGCCAGCAGCTTGAACCGGGACACAGGACTTATTAACTATGGCTACACCTTC	CASSLNRDTGLINYGYTF
TRBV7-8	TRBJ1-2	NA	NA	TGTGCCAGCAGCTTAAGAGCAGGCGAGGGTTGGGGGCTAGCTAACTATGGCTACACCTTC	CASSLRAGEGWGLANYGYTF
TRBV10-1	TRBJ2-7	NA	NA	TGCGCCAGCAGTGAAGGCAGGGGCTCCTACGAGCAGTACTTC	CASSEGRGSYEQYF
TRBV18	TRBJ2-4	NA	NA	TGTGCCAGCTCACCCCTAGGGGATACCAAAATTCAGTACTTC	CASSPLGDTKIQYF
TRBV30	TRBJ1-2	TRBD1	NA	TGTGCCTGGGCTAGGGACAGGGTCGTATATGGCTACACCTTC	CAWARDRVVYGYTF
TRBV27	TRBJ2-1	TRBD2	NA	TGTGCCAGCACCGGGACTAGCGGGAGGATGGGTGAGCAGTTCTTC	CASTGTSGRMGEQFF
TRBV5-6	TRBJ2-7	NA	NA	TGTGCCAGCAGCAGTACGGGTGAGCAGTACTTC	CASSSTGEQYF
TRBV5-1	TRBJ2-1	TRBD2	NA	TGCGCCAGCAGCTCGATGACAGCCGGGGGGAATGAGCAGTTCTTC	CASSSMTAGGNEQFF
TRBV3-1/TRBV3-2	TRBJ1-4	NA	NA	TGTGCCAGCAGCCAGGATGCGGCGCCCCATAATGAAAAACTGTTTTTT	CASSQDAAPHNEKLFF